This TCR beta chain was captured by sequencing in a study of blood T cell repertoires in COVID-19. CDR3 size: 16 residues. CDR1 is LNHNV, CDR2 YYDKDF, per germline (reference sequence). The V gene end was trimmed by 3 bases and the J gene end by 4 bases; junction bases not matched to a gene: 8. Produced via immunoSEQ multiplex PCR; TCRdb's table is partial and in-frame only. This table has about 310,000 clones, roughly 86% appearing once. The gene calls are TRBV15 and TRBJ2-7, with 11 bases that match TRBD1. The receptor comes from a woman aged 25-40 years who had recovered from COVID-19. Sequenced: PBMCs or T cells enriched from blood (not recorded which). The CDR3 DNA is TGTGCCACCAGCAGCCCCCGGACAGGGGGCGTTTACGAGCAGTACTTC. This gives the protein CATSSPRTGGVYEQYF.